This T cell receptor beta chain was observed in a study of blood T cell repertoires in COVID-19. Study at large: COVID-19 samples from acute and convalescent phases originated in the United States, Italy and Spain. Sample material is recorded as cDNA or gDNA derived from T cells, B-cell-depleted T cells, or PBMCs.

In the original workflow: Reference gene primer amplification in the assay estimated nucleated cell counts. The table came from immunoSEQ multiplex PCR; TCRdb's copy has only in-frame clones and leaves some out. V, J and clone size were drawn from that table, and D and trimming were deduced from the DNA. Counted here are about 100,000 clones, 80% to 95% occurring once; the ten biggest clones make up around 2.1%. Trimming took 5 bases from V and 3 from J, leaving 14 bases between them. This CDR3 has 15 residues. In germline, CDR1 is LNHDA, CDR2 SQIVND (reference sequence). The clonotype originates from a man aged 50-59 years with active COVID-19. This rearrangement joins TRBV19 to TRBJ1-5, with a tentative D call TRBD1 (6 bases). Material: peripheral blood. The CDR3 loop is CASSPRDIVNQPQHF. The CDR3 bases are TGTGCCAGTAGTCCCCGGGACATAGTCAATCAGCCCCAGCATTTT.